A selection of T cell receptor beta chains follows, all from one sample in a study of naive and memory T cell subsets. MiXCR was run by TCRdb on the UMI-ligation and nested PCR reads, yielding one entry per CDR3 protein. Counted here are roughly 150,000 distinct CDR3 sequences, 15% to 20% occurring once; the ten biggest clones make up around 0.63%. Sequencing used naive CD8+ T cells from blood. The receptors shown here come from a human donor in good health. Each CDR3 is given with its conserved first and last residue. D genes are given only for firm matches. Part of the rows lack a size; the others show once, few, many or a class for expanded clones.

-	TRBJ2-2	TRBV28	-	TGTGCCAGCAGGGGGGCGGGGACCGGGGAGCTGTTTTTT	CASRGAGTGELFF
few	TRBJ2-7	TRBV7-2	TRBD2	TGTGCCAGCAGCTTTCCTAGCGGGATGTGGGAGCAGTACTTC	CASSFPSGMWEQYF
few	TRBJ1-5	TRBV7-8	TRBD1	TGTGCCAGCAGCCCCCGGGACAGGGGATATAGCAATCAGCCCCAGCATTTT	CASSPRDRGYSNQPQHF
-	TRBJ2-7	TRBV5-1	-	TGCGCCAGCAGCTTGTGGACGCCACACGAGCAGTACTTC	CASSLWTPHEQYF
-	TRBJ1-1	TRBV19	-	TGTGCCAGTACCCTCACCGGAGATGGCACTGAAGCTTTCTTT	CASTLTGDGTEAFF
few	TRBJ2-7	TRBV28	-	TGTGCCAGCAGTCCTCCTTACTCCTACGAGCAGTACTTC	CASSPPYSYEQYF
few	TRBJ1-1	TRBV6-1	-	TGTGCCAGCAGTGAGTATGTGGCGAACACTGAAGCTTTCTTT	CASSEYVANTEAFF
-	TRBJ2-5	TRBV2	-	TGTGCCAGCAGGGAGACGGGACTTCAGGGGACCCAGTACTTC	CASRETGLQGTQYF
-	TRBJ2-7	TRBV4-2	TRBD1	TGTGCCAGCAGCCAAGCCCCCGGGACAGGGGGCTACGAGCAGTACTTC	CASSQAPGTGGYEQYF
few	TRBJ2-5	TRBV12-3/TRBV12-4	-	TGTGCCAGCAGTTTATGGGGGGAGGTCCAGTACTTC	CASSLWGEVQYF
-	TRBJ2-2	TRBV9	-	TGTGCCAGCAGCGTCGGGGCTCTGAGTGCGTGGGTAAACACCGGGGAGCTGTTTTTT	CASSVGALSAWVNTGELFF
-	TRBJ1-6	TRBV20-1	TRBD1	TGCAGTGCTTCTACAGGGGAAGGATCACCCCTCCACTTT	CSASTGEGSPLHF
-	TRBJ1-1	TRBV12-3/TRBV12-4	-	TGTGCCAGCAGTACGGGATGGGGGGGCACTGAAGCTTTCTTT	CASSTGWGGTEAFF
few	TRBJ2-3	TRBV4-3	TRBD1	TGCGCCAGCAGCAGTTACAGGGGTTTGACAGATACGCAGTATTTT	CASSSYRGLTDTQYF
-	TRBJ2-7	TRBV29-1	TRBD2	TGCAGCGTTGAGTTTCTCGGGACTATAGACGAGCAGTACTTC	CSVEFLGTIDEQYF
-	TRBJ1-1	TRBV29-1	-	TGCAGCGTTGAGGGCGCATGGGGGGCAGAATGGAACACTGAAGCTTTCTTT	CSVEGAWGAEWNTEAFF
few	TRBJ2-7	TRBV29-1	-	TGCAGCGTGAGGGGAGGTAGCTCCTACGAGCAGTACTTC	CSVRGGSSYEQYF
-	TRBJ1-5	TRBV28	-	TGTGCCAGCACTTGGGGCGGAGATCAGCCCCAGCATTTT	CASTWGGDQPQHF
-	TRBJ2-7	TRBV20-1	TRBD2	TGCGGTTCCGTCGTAGCGGGAGACGTCTTCCACGAGCAGTACTTC	CGSVVAGDVFHEQYF
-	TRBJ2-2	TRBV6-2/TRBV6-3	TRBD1	TGTGCCAGCACGGGACAGGGGAACCCCGGGGAGCTGTTTTTT	CASTGQGNPGELFF
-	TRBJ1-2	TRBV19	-	TGTGCCAGTAACTCAGCGAACTATGGCTACACCTTC	CASNSANYGYTF
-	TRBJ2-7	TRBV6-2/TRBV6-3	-	TGTGCCAGCAGTCCTGCGGACTACGAGCAGTACTTC	CASSPADYEQYF
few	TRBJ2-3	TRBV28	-	TGTGCCAGCAGTTTTCTATCAGGCACAGATACGCAGTATTTT	CASSFLSGTDTQYF
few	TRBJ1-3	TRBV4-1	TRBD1	TGCGCCAGCAGCCAGACAGGGTCTGGAAACACCATATATTTT	CASSQTGSGNTIYF
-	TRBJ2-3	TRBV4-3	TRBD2	TGCGCCAGCAGCTCACTAGCGGGGAGCACAGATACGCAGTATTTT	CASSSLAGSTDTQYF
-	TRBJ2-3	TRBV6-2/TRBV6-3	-	TGTGCCAGCAGTTACGGAGTACGTGTGGCGGGACTCACAGATACGCAGTATTTT	CASSYGVRVAGLTDTQYF
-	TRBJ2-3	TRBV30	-	TGTGCCTGGAGCCGGGAAGGGTTGGAGGTACACACAGATACGCAGTATTTT	CAWSREGLEVHTDTQYF
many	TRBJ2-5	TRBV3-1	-	TGTGCCAGCAGCCAAGAGACCCAGTACTTC	CASSQETQYF
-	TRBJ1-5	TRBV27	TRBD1	TGTGCCAGCAGTCAGACAGGGGGCTTTCAGCCCCAGCATTTT	CASSQTGGFQPQHF
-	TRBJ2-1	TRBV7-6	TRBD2	TGTGCCAGCAGCCTCGGGACTAGCGGGAGAGATGAGCAGTTCTTC	CASSLGTSGRDEQFF
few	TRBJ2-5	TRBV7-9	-	TGTGCCAGCAGCTCAAGACAGGAGGAGACCCAGTACTTC	CASSSRQEETQYF
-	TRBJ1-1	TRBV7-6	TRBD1	TGTGCCAGCAGCTTAGAACAGGGGGGAGCCACTGAAGCTTTCTTT	CASSLEQGGATEAFF
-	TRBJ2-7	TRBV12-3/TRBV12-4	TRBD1	TGTGCCAGCAGCACCGCAGGGGGCTCCCTATACGAGCAGTACTTC	CASSTAGGSLYEQYF
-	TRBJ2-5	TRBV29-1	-	TGCAGCTCCAGACACCTCCGCCAAGAGACCCAGTACTTC	CSSRHLRQETQYF
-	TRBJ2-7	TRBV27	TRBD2	TGTGCCAGCAGTTTATCGGCCGGGACTAGCGGGATATACGAGCAGTACTTC	CASSLSAGTSGIYEQYF
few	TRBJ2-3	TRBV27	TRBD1	TGTGCCAGCAGTAGCCTGACAGGGGGGACAGATACGCAGTATTTT	CASSSLTGGTDTQYF
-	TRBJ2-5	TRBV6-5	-	TGTGCCAGCAGTTACTCGTTCCAGCCGGGGGAGACCCAGTACTTC	CASSYSFQPGETQYF
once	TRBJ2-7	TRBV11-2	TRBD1	TGTGCCAGCAGCTTCGGGACAGCTCACTACGAGCAGTACTTC	CASSFGTAHYEQYF
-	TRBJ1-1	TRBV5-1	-	TGCGCCAGCAGCAGGACCTCAGGGGACGGCACTGAAGCTTTCTTT	CASSRTSGDGTEAFF
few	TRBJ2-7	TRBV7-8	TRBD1	TGTGCCAGCAGCTCCTCGGGACAGGGCTACGAGCAGTACTTC	CASSSSGQGYEQYF
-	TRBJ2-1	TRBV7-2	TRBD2	TGTGCCAGCAGCCCTATCGCGGGAGGACTCTACAATGAGCAGTTCTTC	CASSPIAGGLYNEQFF
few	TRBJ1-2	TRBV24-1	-	TGTGCCACCAGTGATTTGACAGGTTTGGGAGGCTACACCTTC	CATSDLTGLGGYTF
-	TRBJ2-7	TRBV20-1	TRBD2	TGCAGTGCTCACTCCCCCCCGAGCGGGAGTTCCTACGAGCAGTACTTC	CSAHSPPSGSSYEQYF
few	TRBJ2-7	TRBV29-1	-	TGCAGCGCCACTCTTAGAGGGTTTGAGCAGTACTTC	CSATLRGFEQYF
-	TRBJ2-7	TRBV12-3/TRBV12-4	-	TGTGCCAGCAGTTTAGCGGTTCGGGGAACCGCCTACGAGCAGTACTTC	CASSLAVRGTAYEQYF
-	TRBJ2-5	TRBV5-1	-	TGCGCCAGCAGCTTGGACTGGGGTTATGAGACCCAGTACTTC	CASSLDWGYETQYF
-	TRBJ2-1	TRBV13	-	TGTGCCAGCAGCTTAGAACGGCACAATGAGCAGTTCTTC	CASSLERHNEQFF
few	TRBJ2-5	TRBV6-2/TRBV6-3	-	TGTGCCAGCAGTTACTGGGGGCAGCTAGAGACCCAGTACTTC	CASSYWGQLETQYF
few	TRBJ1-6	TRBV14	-	TGTGCCAGCAGCCAAGAGGACAGCTATAATTCACCCCTCCACTTT	CASSQEDSYNSPLHF
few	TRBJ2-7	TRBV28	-	TGTGCCAGCAGTCCGAGGACAATCACCTACGAGCAGTACTTC	CASSPRTITYEQYF
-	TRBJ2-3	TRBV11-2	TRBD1	TGTGCCAGCAGCTTAGATAGAGGGACAGGGGTATTTGCAGATACGCAGTATTTT	CASSLDRGTGVFADTQYF
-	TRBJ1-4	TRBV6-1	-	TGTGCCAGCAGTATCCGGACTGTCCCCAATGAAAAACTGTTTTTT	CASSIRTVPNEKLFF
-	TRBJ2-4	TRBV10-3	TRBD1	TGTGCCGCCAGGGGGCCGGACATTCAGTACTTC	CAARGPDIQYF
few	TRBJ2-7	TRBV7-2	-	TGTGCCAGCAGCTCGTTGGGTGGAGAGCAGTACTTC	CASSSLGGEQYF
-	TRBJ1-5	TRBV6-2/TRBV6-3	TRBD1	TGTGCCAGCAGCCCGAGGGGGAATTCAGGGGGAGTACAGCATTTT	CASSPRGNSGGVQHF
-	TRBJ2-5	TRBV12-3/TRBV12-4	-	TGTGCCAGCAGCCGACCCTTGGACCGCTCGGAGACCCAGTACTTC	CASSRPLDRSETQYF
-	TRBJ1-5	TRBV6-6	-	TGTGCCAGCAGTTACACGGTCGGCCATCCCCAGCCCCAGCATTTT	CASSYTVGHPQPQHF